This T cell receptor beta chain derives from a study of blood T cells in healthy people across ages. Study results and caveats: Both naive CD4+ cell counts and diversity were greater in long-lived donors than in aged donors. It was not possible, with unsorted PBMCs, to conclusively compare naive and antigen-experienced cells.

Trimming at V came to 4 bases and at J to 9 bases, leaving 4 bases not matched to a gene. Germline assignment: CDR1 SGHTA and CDR2 FQGNSA. CDR3 length equals 13 residues. Concerning this clonotype itself: Its antigen is unidentified.

Individuals who donated were healthy Caucasians from Russia aged roughly 6 to 100. The second PCR ran roughly 6 to 12 cycles with a sample-barcoded 5' primer and J-beta primers. Every molecule of cDNA carried a tag from a template-switch adaptor with 12 random nucleotides. TCRdb reprocessed the 5' RACE reads via MiXCR and lists one record per CDR3 protein. The profile shows about 1.4 million distinct CDR3 sequences, roughly 64% of them singletons. This TCR came from a young man in good health. The source material was blood. The rearrangement joins TRBV7-2 to TRBJ1-1; TRBD1 matches 11 bases. The CDR3 protein is CASSSRDRGKAFF. As DNA, the CDR3 is TGTGCCAGCAGCTCCCGGGACAGGGGGAAAGCTTTCTTT.